This TCR beta chain was captured in a study of shared clonotypes between healthy human individuals. Germline V gene sequence: CDR1 SGHDN, CDR2 FVKESK. Trimming removed 4 bases from V and 2 bases from J; junction bases left unmatched: 15. The CDR3 loop spans 19 amino acids. The assay used deep level. Repertoires were generated with immunoSEQ multiplex PCR, while TCRdb's copy carries only in-frame clones and drops some. The table lists more than 400,000 clones, approximately 95% of them singletons, with about 0.054% in the top ten. The sample consisted of naive CD4+ T cells sorted from blood. The subset: CD45RA+ positively selected. The chain is built from TRBV14 and TRBJ2-1; TRBD2 matches at 9 bases. This clonotype originated in a woman in her 30s in good health. DNA for the CDR3: TGTGCCAGCAGCCCGGGGACCGGCGGGAGGGCGTTACCCTACAATGAGCAGTTCTTC. As protein: CASSPGTGGRALPYNEQFF.